Below, 17 T cell receptor beta chains from the same sample are listed, as sequenced in a study of blood T cell repertoires in COVID-19. The data were produced by immunoSEQ multiplex PCR, yet TCRdb's version contains in-frame clones alone and is incomplete. This sample carries some 220,000 clones, 84% of them seen once, and the ten largest clones take 15% to 20%. Sequences were obtained from peripheral blood. These receptor sequences come from a woman of 80 years or more with active or convalescent COVID-19.

The chain employs TRBV25-1 and TRBJ2-3, with D uncertain. CDR1 is MGHDK, CDR2 SYGVNS, per germline. This CDR3 contains 14 residues. V was shortened by 3 bases and J by 3 bases, with 10 bases between the two germline ends. The CDR3 protein is CASSDPEVTDTQYF. The CDR3, as DNA: TGTGCCAGCAGTGACCCCGAGGTAACAGATACGCAGTATTTT.

The chain links TRBV3-1 (or the pseudogene TRBV3-2) to TRBJ2-7, with D possibly TRBD2 on 6 matching bases. Per the germline V gene, CDR1 is LGHDT and CDR2 is YNNKEL (reference sequence). Trimming cost V 0 bases and J 4 bases, with 7 bases left between them. The CDR3 has 13 residues. The chain's CDR3 is CASSQEGGYEQYF. CDR3 nucleotide sequence: TGTGCCAGCAGCCAAGAGGGGGGTTACGAGCAGTACTTC.

This clone was observed a handful of times. One end of the junction is discordant with germline, which a read error may explain. V gene TRBV6-1 combines with J gene TRBJ2-3, with D hard to call. This CDR3 is built from 13 residues. Germline CDR1 reads MNHNS; CDR2 reads SASEGT. CDR3 amino acids: CASRERRLHTQYF. The CDR3 bases are TGTGCCAGCCGTGAGAGGAGACTCCATACGCAGTATTTT.

The chain couples TRBV7-8 to TRBJ2-1; 10 bases align to TRBD2. This CDR3 has 16 amino acids. Unmatched junction bases numbered 6, after V lost 5 bases and J lost 2 bases. CDR1 SGHVS and CDR2 FQNEAQ come from the germline V gene. In DNA form, the CDR3 reads TGTGCCAGCAGCCCTAGCGGGAGAAACACCTACAATGAGCAGTTCTTC. Its protein product is CASSPSGRNTYNEQFF.

CDR3 nucleotide sequence: TGTGCCAGCAGATCACCAGGGTCCCCTCTTGAAAAACTGTTTTTT. Its protein is CASRSPGSPLEKLFF. This chain uses TRBV7-8 with TRBJ1-4, with D perhaps matching TRBD1 (5 bases). Germline V gene sequence: CDR1 SGHVS, CDR2 FQNEAQ. This CDR3 has 15 residues. Trimming left V 6 bases short and J 7 bases short, with 18 bases between. The variable domain in full, with the rest retrieved from reference TRBV7-8 and TRBJ1-4, is GAGVSQSPRYKVAKRGQDVALRCDPISGHVSLFWYQQALGQGPEFLTYFQNEAQLDKSGLPSDRFFAERPEGSVSTLKIQRTQQEDSAVYLCASRSPGSPLEKLFFGSGTQLSVL.

This chain links TRBV28 with TRBJ2-2; D possibly corresponds to TRBD1 (6 bases). The V end was cut by 6 bases, the J end by 1 base, with 12 bases between. The germline gives CDR1 MDHEN, CDR2 SYDVKM. This CDR3 comprises 15 residues. This CDR3 is CASSPPRGNTGELFF. The CDR3 DNA follows: TGTGCCAGCAGCCCCCCCAGGGGGAACACCGGGGAGCTGTTTTTT. The whole variable domain, remainder taken from reference TRBV28 and TRBJ2-2, is DVKVTQSSRYLVKRTGEKVFLECVQDMDHENMFWYRQDPGLGLRLIYFSYDVKMKEKGDIPEGYSVSREKKERFSLILESASTNQTSMYLCASSPPRGNTGELFFGEGSRLTVL.

This clone was observed a handful of times. The rearrangement links TRBV19 to TRBJ1-5; TRBD1 aligns across 11 bases. Germline V CDR1 and CDR2: LNHDA, SQIVND (reference sequence). The ends lost 7 bases at V and 6 bases at J; junction bases unmatched: 5. The CDR3 consists of 14 residues. CDR3 residues: CASTGTGGVQPQHF. CDR3 DNA: TGTGCCAGTACAGGGACAGGGGGTGTTCAGCCCCAGCATTTT.

The rearrangement joins TRBV4-2 to TRBJ2-5, with 12 bases matching TRBD1. The CDR3 covers 18 residues. Germline V gene lookup returns CDR1 LGHNA and CDR2 YNFKEQ. The trim removed 4 bases at V and 2 bases at J, leaving 11 bases unmatched. This chain's CDR3 is CASSLARDRGLVQETQYF. DNA of the CDR3: TGTGCCAGCAGCCTAGCCCGGGACAGGGGGCTTGTGCAAGAGACCCAGTACTTC.

The rearrangement uses TRBV6-6 and TRBJ2-1; TRBD1 matches 9 bases. From germline, CDR1 is MNHNY and CDR2 SVGAGI (reference sequence). V was clipped by 2 bases and J by 5 bases; unmatched bases: 4. The CDR3 sequence is 15 residues long. The CDR3 DNA follows: TGTGCCAGCAGTTACGGGGGACAGGGTAACAATGAGCAGTTCTTC. Its protein product is CASSYGGQGNNEQFF.

This chain links TRBV19 with TRBJ1-6; maybe TRBD1 (5 bases). The V end lost 5 bases, the J end lost 0 bases, and 14 bases lay between the germline ends. CDR3 length equals 17 residues. Germline CDR1 reads LNHDA; CDR2 reads SQIVND (reference sequence). In DNA, the CDR3 is TGTGCCAGTAGTCCCTGGGACGGGAGCTCCTATAATTCACCCCTCCACTTT. Residues: CASSPWDGSSYNSPLHF. Full variable domain (remainder filled in from reference TRBV19 and TRBJ1-6): DGGITQSPKYLFRKEGQNVTLSCEQNLNHDAMYWYRQDPGQGLRLIYYSQIVNDFQKGDIAEGYSVSREKKESFPLTVTSAQKNPTAFYLCASSPWDGSSYNSPLHFGNGTRLTVT.

CDR3 bases: TGTGCCAGCAGCTTAGGACTAGCGGGGGGCTACGAGCAGTACTTC. It is translated as CASSLGLAGGYEQYF. This rearrangement joins TRBV7-6 to TRBJ2-7; TRBD2 aligns across 13 bases. The germline V gene encodes CDR1 SGHVS and CDR2 FNYEAQ. The CDR3 consists of 15 residues. V lost 1 base to trimming and J lost 3 bases; unmatched junction nucleotides: 0.

This chain links TRBV5-1 with TRBJ2-1; 13 positions agree with TRBD2. V dropped 2 bases and J dropped 5; count of bases not matched to a gene: 1. This CDR3 is built from 15 residues. Germline CDR1 is SGHRS and CDR2 is YFSETQ. The CDR3 is CASSFGLAGDNEQFF. DNA for the CDR3: TGCGCCAGCAGCTTTGGACTAGCGGGGGACAATGAGCAGTTCTTC.

The chain employs TRBV11-1 and TRBJ2-7; 8 nucleotides align to TRBD2. The ends lost 4 bases at V and 1 base at J; junction bases unmatched: 3. Germline-derived CDR1 and CDR2 are SGHAT and FQDESV (reference sequence). The CDR3 contains 14 residues. CDR3 sequence: CASSSGLVSYEQYF. CDR3 in DNA: TGTGCCAGCAGCTCGGGACTAGTGTCCTACGAGCAGTACTTC.

V gene TRBV30 combines with J gene TRBJ2-3; 7 nucleotides align to TRBD1. The length of the CDR3 is 17 residues. The V gene end was trimmed by 5 bases and the J gene end by 2 bases; junction bases not matched to a gene: 16. CDR1 and CDR2 (germline): GTSNPN, SVGIG (reference sequence). CDR3 sequence: CAWSLLGTGVSTDTQYF. CDR3 coding DNA: TGTGCCTGGTCGTTACTCGGCACAGGGGTTTCCACAGATACGCAGTATTTT.

The chain joins TRBV25-1 to TRBJ1-2, with 8 bases aligning to TRBD1. V shed 3 bases and J 2 bases; nucleotides not matched to a gene: 5. The germline gives CDR1 MGHDK, CDR2 SYGVNS. The CDR3 has 15 residues. CDR3 DNA: TGTGCCAGCAGTGACCCGACAGGGGCAAACTATGGCTACACCTTC. This encodes CASSDPTGANYGYTF.

This chain connects TRBV7-9 to TRBJ2-1, with 8 bases that match TRBD2. CDR3 length: 17 amino acids. CDR1 SEHNR and CDR2 FQNEAQ come from the germline V gene (reference sequence). Unmatched junction bases numbered 17, after V lost 4 bases and J lost 9 bases. The CDR3 DNA reads TGTGCCAGCAGCTCCCCCTACCGGGAGGGCCTCAGCAGTGAGCAGTTCTTC. This sequence encodes CASSSPYREGLSSEQFF.

CDR3 residues: CASSLSGGKNNSPLHF. The DNA for the CDR3 is TGTGCCAGCAGCTTAAGCGGGGGAAAGAATAATTCACCCCTCCACTTT. This chain connects TRBV7-3 to TRBJ1-6; possible D gene TRBD1, 5 bases. The CDR3 covers 16 residues. Trimming left V 1 base short and J 5 bases short, with 12 bases between. Germline V lookup: CDR1 SGHTA, CDR2 FQGTGA.